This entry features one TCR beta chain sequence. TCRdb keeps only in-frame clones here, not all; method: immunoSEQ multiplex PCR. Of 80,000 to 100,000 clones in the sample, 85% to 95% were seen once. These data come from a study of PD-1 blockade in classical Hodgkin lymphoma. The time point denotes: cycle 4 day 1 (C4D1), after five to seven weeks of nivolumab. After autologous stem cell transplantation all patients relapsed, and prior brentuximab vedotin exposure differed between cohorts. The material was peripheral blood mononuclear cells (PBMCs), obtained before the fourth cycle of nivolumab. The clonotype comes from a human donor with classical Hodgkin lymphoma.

CDR3 protein: CAWRTGGNQPQHF. In nucleotides, the CDR3 is TGTGCCTGGAGGACAGGGGGCAATCAGCCCCAGCATTTT. The rearrangement links TRBV30 to TRBJ1-5, with 8 bases that match TRBD1. Per germline, CDR1 GTSNPN and CDR2 SVGIG (reference sequence). This CDR3 spans 13 amino acids. Unmatched junction bases numbered 0, after V lost 3 bases and J lost 2 bases.